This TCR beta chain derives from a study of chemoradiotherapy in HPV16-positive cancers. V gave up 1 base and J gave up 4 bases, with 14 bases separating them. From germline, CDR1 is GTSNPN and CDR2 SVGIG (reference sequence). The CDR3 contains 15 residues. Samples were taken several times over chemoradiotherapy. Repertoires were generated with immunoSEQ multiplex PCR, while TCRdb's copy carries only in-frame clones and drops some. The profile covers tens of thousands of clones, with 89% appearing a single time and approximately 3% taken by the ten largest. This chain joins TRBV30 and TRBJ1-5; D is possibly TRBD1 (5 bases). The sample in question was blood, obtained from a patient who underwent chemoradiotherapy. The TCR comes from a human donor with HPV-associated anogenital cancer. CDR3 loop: CAWSGGESWNQPQHF. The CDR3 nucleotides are TGTGCCTGGAGTGGGGGGGAATCTTGGAATCAGCCCCAGCATTTT. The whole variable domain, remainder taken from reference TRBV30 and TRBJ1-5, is SQTIHQWPATLVQPVGSPLSLECTVEGTSNPNLYWYRQAAGRGLQLLFYSVGIGQISSEVPQNLSASRPQDRQFILSSKKLLLSDSGFYLCAWSGGESWNQPQHFGDGTRLSIL.